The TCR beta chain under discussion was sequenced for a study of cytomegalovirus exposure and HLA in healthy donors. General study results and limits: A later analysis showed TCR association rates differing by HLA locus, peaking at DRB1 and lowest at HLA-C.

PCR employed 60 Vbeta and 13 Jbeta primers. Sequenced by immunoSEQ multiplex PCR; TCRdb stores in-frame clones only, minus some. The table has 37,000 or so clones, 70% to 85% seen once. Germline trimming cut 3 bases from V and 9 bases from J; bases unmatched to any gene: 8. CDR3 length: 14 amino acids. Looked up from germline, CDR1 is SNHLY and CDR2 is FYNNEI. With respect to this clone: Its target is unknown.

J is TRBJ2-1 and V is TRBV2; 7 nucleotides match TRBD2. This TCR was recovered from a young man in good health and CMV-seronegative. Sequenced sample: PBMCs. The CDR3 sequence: CASSEEASGGEQFF. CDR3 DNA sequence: TGTGCCAGCAGTGAGGAGGCTAGCGGAGGTGAGCAGTTCTTC.